The 10 T cell receptor beta chains reported below all come from one sample, sequenced in a study of cytomegalovirus exposure and HLA in healthy donors. The PCR had 60 Vbeta and 13 Jbeta primers. Libraries were prepared by immunoSEQ multiplex PCR; TCRdb keeps only in-frame clonotypes and omits some of them. This sample has 250,000 or so clones, with roughly 84% found just once. The sequencing sample was made of PBMCs. Source of these receptors: a human donor in good health.

V and J are TRBV7-8 and TRBJ2-1; the D gene is possibly TRBD2 (5 bases). Germline V CDR1 and CDR2: SGHVS, FQNEAQ. The CDR3 has 16 amino acids. Between the trimmed V and J ends, which lost 1 base and 3 bases, there was a span of 13 bases. CDR3 in amino acids: CASSLERAADYNEQFF. The CDR3 nucleotides read TGTGCCAGCAGCTTAGAGAGGGCCGCGGACTACAATGAGCAGTTCTTC.

The rearrangement joins TRBV11-2 to TRBJ2-1; 7 bases are shared with TRBD2. The CDR3 spans 14 residues. Trimming removed 2 bases from V and 6 bases from J; junction bases left unmatched: 4. CDR1 and CDR2 from the germline V gene are SGHAT and FQNNGV. The CDR3 protein is CASSLTGGANEQFF. In DNA, the CDR3 is TGTGCCAGCAGCTTAACGGGAGGAGCCAATGAGCAGTTCTTC.

CDR3 coding DNA: TGTGCCAGCAGCCCCGGGACTACATTTCGGGACTATGGCTACACCTTC. Encoded protein: CASSPGTTFRDYGYTF. The V gene is TRBV7-9, the J gene TRBJ1-2; weak D call: TRBD1 (5 bases). The V gene lost 5 bases and the J gene lost 3 bases, with 19 bases spanning the gap. CDR1 and CDR2 from the germline V gene are SEHNR and FQNEAQ (reference sequence). CDR3 length equals 16 residues.

The chain is built from TRBV6-5 and TRBJ1-2; 9 bases agree with TRBD1. V lost 2 bases, J lost 8 bases, and 9 bases stayed unmatched. Germline-derived CDR1 and CDR2 are MNHEY and SVGAGI. The CDR3 is made up of 15 amino acids. For the CDR3, the DNA is TGTGCCAGCAGTTACCGCGGGACAGGGCTCAAGGGCTACACCTTC. The encoded protein is CASSYRGTGLKGYTF.

The rearrangement uses TRBV7-9 and TRBJ2-7, with D possibly TRBD2 on 6 matching bases. V lost 5 bases and J lost 7, with 21 bases in between. The germline gives CDR1 SEHNR, CDR2 FQNEAQ (reference sequence). This CDR3 spans 15 amino acids. CDR3 in amino acids: CASSASRDSAGEQYF. In DNA form, the CDR3 reads TGTGCCAGCAGCGCAAGCCGGGACTCTGCGGGGGAGCAGTACTTC.

This clone was recorded once. This chain uses TRBV25-1 with TRBJ1-2; no reliable D call. Per the germline V gene, CDR1 is MGHDK and CDR2 is SYGVNS. This CDR3 spans 15 amino acids. The V end was cut by 5 bases, the J end by 7 bases, with 20 bases between. CDR3 sequence (DNA): TGTGCCAGCAGTCCCAACAGTCCTGCTATTGCTGGCTACACCTTC. Translating it yields CASSPNSPAIAGYTF.

V gene TRBV27 combines with J gene TRBJ2-1; D unresolved. Per germline, CDR1 MNHEY and CDR2 SMNVEV (reference sequence). V was pared by 8 bases and J by 1 base, with 6 bases between. This CDR3 contains 12 residues. The CDR3 nucleotides read TGTGCCAGCTTCTCTTCCTACAATGAGCAGTTCTTC. Protein product: CASFSSYNEQFF.

The V gene is TRBV6-1, the J gene TRBJ2-7, with 9 bases lining up with TRBD1. Germline V gives CDR1 MNHNS, CDR2 SASEGT. The CDR3 totals 15 residues. J was trimmed by 3 bases and V by 4 bases; bases with no gene match: 7. The CDR3 region has the DNA TGTGCCAGCAGTGCCGGGACAGGGAGTGGCTACGAGCAGTACTTC. This gives the protein CASSAGTGSGYEQYF.

This clone was found once. The J gene is TRBJ2-5, the V gene TRBV5-1, with a weak D call TRBD1 (6 bases). V lost 4 bases and J lost 1, with 14 bases in between. CDR1 is SGHRS and CDR2 is YFSETQ in the germline V gene. The CDR3 consists of 15 residues. The CDR3 nucleotides are TGCGCCAGCAGCACCCCCCACAGGGTCCAAGAGACCCAGTACTTC. This translates into CASSTPHRVQETQYF.

Concerning this clone itself: The junction differs from germline at one of its ends, possibly a read error. The V gene is TRBV7-9, the J gene TRBJ2-7; 10 bases fit TRBD1. CDR3 length equals 15 residues. CDR1 and CDR2 (germline): SEHNR, FQNEAQ (reference sequence). The chain's CDR3 is CSSSSDRGLPYEQYF. The CDR3 region has the DNA TGTTCCAGCAGCTCTGACAGGGGGCTCCCCTACGAGCAGTACTTC.